These 6 T cell receptor beta chains were sequenced from one sample in a study of T-cell memory formation after mild COVID-19. Each CDR3 protein is one row after TCRdb ran MiXCR on the 5' RACE reads. The sample consists of 250,000 to 300,000 distinct CDR3 sequences, around 15% of them appearing once. Specimen: PBMCs or a T cell subset sorted from them (not recorded which). These receptors originate from a man aged 18 to 29 who had mild COVID-19 (a few samples of this study predate the infection). Cell type and time point are not known.

CDR3 coding DNA: TGTGCCAGCAGCGTAGGGAGCGGGGCCCGCACAGATACGCAGTATTTT. Translating gives CASSVGSGARTDTQYF. This chain links TRBV9 with TRBJ2-3, with TRBD2 identical over 7 bases. J was trimmed by 1 base and V by 0 bases; bases with no gene match: 5. Germline V lookup: CDR1 SGDLS, CDR2 YYNGEE. The CDR3 length is 16 residues.

V usage is TRBV7-2 and J usage is TRBJ1-1, with unresolved D. Germline V gives CDR1 SGHTA, CDR2 FQGNSA. The CDR3 runs 13 residues. Trimming cost V 3 bases and J 4 bases, with 9 bases left between them. The CDR3: CASSFGEATEAFF. In DNA, the CDR3 is TGTGCCAGCAGCTTTGGGGAGGCCACTGAAGCTTTCTTT.

This clonotype has more than one count but fewer than ten. The rearrangement links TRBV5-8 to TRBJ2-7; D gene ambiguous. Trimming removed 2 bases at V and 5 bases at J, with 11 bases between. Germline-derived CDR1 and CDR2 are SGHTS and YDEGEE. This CDR3 is built from 13 residues. The chain's CDR3 is CASSLRISNEQYV. CDR3 coding DNA: TGTGCCAGCAGCTTAAGGATTTCCAACGAGCAGTACGTC.

The chain links TRBV2 to TRBJ1-5; D might be TRBD1 (5 bases). Per germline, CDR1 SNHLY and CDR2 FYNNEI. V lost 0 bases to trimming and J lost 4 bases, with 13 bases between them. This CDR3 region has 16 residues. The CDR3 nucleotides are TGTGCCAGCAGTGAAGCCCCAGGGACCGCTAATCAGCCCCAGCATTTT. It specifies CASSEAPGTANQPQHF.

The chain carries TRBV3-1 and TRBJ1-1; 7 bases align to TRBD1. This CDR3 has 15 residues. Germline V gene lookup returns CDR1 LGHDT and CDR2 YNNKEL (reference sequence). V lost 4 bases to trimming and J lost 2 bases; unmatched junction nucleotides: 7. CDR3 protein: CASSRQGNINTEAFF. The CDR3 bases are TGTGCCAGCAGCCGACAGGGAAATATAAACACTGAAGCTTTCTTT.

The chain couples TRBV4-1 to TRBJ1-1; perhaps TRBD1 as D (6 bases). The germline CDR1 and CDR2 sequences are MGHRA and YSYEKL. The CDR3 spans 15 residues. Trimming left V 0 bases short and J 3 bases short, with 11 bases between. CDR3 coding DNA: TGCGCCAGCAGCCAAGAGCCGGGGGCCTACACTGAAGCTTTCTTT. Protein sequence: CASSQEPGAYTEAFF.